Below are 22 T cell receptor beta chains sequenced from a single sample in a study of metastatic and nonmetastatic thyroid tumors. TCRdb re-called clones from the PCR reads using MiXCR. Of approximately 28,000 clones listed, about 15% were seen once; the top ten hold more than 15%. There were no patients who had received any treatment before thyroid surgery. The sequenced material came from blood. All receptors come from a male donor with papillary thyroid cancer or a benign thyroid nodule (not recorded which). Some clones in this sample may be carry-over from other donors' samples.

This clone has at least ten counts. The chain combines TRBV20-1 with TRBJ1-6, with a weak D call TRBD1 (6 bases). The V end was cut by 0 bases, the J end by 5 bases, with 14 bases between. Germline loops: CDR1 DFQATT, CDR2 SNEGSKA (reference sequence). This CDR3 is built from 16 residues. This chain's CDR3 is CSARDFGGTNNSPLHF. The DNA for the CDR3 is TGCAGTGCTAGAGATTTCGGGGGGACAAATAATTCACCCCTCCACTTT.

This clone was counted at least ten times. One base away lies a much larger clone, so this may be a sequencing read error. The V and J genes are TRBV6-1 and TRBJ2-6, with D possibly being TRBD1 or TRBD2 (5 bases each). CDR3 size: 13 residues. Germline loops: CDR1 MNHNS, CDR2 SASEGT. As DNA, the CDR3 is TGTGCCACCAGGGAGACTGGGGCCAACGTCCCGACTTTC. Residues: CATRETGANVPTF.

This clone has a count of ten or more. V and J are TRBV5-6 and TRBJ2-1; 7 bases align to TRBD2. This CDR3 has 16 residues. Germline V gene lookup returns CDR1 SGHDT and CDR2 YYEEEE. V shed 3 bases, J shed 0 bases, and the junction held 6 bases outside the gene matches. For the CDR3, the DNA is TGTGCCAGCAGCTGGCGGGAGAGGGGCTCCTACAATGAGCAGTTCTTC. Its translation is CASSWRERGSYNEQFF.

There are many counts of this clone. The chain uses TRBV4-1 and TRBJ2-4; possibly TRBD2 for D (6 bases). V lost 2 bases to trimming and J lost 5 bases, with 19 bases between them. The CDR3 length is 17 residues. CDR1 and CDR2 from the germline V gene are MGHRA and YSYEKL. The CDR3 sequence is CASSQRGPGEWENIQYF. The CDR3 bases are TGCGCCAGCAGCCAAAGGGGACCGGGGGAGTGGGAAAACATTCAGTACTTC.

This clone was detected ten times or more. CDR3 DNA: TGTGCCACCAGCGGCAGAGGTGGCACCTACGGAAAAAAACTGTTTTTT. Protein sequence: CATSGRGGTYGKKLFF. The chain recombines TRBV15 with TRBJ1-4; the D is unclear. This CDR3 contains 16 residues. The V gene lost 5 bases and the J gene lost 9 bases, with 22 bases spanning the gap. Germline V lookup: CDR1 LNHNV, CDR2 YYDKDF (reference sequence). The full variable domain, rest sourced from reference TRBV15 and TRBJ1-4, is DAMVIQNPRYQVTQFGKPVTLSCSQTLNHNVMYWYQQKSSQAPKLLFHYYDKDFNNEADTPDNFQSRRPNTSFCFLDIRSPGLGDTAMYLCATSGRGGTYGKKLFFGSGTQLSVL.

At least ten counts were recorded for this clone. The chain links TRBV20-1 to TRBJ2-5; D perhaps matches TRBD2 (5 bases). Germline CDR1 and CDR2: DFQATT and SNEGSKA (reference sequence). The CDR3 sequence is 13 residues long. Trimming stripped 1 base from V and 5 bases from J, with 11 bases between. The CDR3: CSARAASWETQYF. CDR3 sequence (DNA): TGCAGTGCTAGAGCCGCTAGCTGGGAGACCCAGTACTTC.

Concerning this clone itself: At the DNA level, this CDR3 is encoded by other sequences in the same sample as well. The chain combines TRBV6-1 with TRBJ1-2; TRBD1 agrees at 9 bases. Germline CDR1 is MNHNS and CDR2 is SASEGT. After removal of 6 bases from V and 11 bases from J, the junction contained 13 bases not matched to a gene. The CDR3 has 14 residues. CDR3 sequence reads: CASRVGGQGGGYTF. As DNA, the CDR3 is TGTGCCAGCAGAGTTGGGGGACAGGGCGGGGGTTACACCTTC.

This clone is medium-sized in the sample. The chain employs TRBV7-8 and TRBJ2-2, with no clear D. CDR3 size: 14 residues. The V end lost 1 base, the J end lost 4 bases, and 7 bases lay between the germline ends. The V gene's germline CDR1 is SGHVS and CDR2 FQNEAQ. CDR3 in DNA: TGTGCCAGCAGCTTAGAGGCAGTCACCGGGGAGCTGTTTTTT. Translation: CASSLEAVTGELFF.

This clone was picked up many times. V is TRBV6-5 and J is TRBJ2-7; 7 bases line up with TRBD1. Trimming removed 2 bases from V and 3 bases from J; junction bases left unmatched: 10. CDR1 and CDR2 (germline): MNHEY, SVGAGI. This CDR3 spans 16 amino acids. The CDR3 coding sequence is TGTGCCAGCAGTTACCGAACCGGGACAGCACACTACGAGCAGTACTTC. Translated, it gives CASSYRTGTAHYEQYF.

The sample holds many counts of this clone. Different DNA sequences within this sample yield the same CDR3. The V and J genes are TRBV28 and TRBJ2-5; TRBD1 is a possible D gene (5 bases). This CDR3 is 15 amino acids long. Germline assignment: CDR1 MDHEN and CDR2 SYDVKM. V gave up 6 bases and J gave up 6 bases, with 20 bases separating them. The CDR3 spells CASSSDTSSRKTQYF. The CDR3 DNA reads TGTGCCAGCAGCTCGGACACGTCCTCTCGGAAGACCCAGTACTTC.

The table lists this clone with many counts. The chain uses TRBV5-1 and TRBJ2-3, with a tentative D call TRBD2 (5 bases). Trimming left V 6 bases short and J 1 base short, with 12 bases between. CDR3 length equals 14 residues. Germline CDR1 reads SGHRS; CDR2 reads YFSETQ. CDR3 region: CASTQSGRTDTQYF. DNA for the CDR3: TGCGCCAGCACCCAAAGCGGCCGCACAGATACGCAGTATTTT.

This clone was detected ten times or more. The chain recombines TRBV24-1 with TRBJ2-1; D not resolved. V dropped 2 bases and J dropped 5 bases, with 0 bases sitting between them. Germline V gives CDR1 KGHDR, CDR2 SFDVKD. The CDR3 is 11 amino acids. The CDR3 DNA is TGTGCCACCAGTGATTACAATGAGCAGTTCTTC. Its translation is CATSDYNEQFF.

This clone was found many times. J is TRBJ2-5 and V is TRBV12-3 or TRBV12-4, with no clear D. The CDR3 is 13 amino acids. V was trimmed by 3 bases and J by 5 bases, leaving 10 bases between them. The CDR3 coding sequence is TGTGCCAGCAGTTTCAACTTCGGGGAGACCCAGTACTTC. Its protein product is CASSFNFGETQYF.

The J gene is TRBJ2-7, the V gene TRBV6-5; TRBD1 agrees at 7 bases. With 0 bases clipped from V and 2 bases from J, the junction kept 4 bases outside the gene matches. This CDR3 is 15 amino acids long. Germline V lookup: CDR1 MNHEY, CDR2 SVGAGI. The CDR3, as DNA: TGTGCCAGCAGTTACTCGACAGGGTCTACCTACGAGCAGTACTTC. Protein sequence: CASSYSTGSTYEQYF.

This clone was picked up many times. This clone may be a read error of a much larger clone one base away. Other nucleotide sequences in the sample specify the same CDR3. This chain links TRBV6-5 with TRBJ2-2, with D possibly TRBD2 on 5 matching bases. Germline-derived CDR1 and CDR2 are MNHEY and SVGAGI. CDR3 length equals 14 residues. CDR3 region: CASSYNSEIGELFF. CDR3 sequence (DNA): TGTGCCAGCAGTTACAACTCGGAGATCGGGGAGCTGTTCTTT.

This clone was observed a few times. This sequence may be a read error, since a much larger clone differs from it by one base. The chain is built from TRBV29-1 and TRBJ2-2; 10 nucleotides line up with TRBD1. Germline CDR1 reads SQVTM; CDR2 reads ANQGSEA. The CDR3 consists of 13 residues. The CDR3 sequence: CIFDRGRTGELFF. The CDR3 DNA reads TGCATCTTCGACAGGGGGCGGACCGGGGAGCTGTTTTTT.

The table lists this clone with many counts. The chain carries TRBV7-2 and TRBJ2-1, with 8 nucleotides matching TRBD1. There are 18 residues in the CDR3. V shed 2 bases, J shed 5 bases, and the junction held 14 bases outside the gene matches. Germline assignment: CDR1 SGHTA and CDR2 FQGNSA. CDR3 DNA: TGTGCCAGCAGCTTATCCTCCGGGACAGGAAAGAAACACAATGAGCAGTTCTTC. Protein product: CASSLSSGTGKKHNEQFF.

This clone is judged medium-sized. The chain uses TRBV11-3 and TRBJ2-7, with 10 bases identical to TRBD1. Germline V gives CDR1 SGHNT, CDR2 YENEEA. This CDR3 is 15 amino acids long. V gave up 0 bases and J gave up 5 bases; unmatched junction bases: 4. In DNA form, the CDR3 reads TGTGCCAGCAGCTTAGATGGGGACAGGGGAGACGAGCAGTACTTC. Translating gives CASSLDGDRGDEQYF.

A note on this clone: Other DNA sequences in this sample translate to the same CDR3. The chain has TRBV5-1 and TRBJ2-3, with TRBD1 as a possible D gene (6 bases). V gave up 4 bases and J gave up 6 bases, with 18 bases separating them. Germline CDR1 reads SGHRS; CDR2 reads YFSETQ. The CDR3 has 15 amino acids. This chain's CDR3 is CASSPGQLGADTQYF. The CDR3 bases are TGCGCCAGCAGCCCCGGACAGCTGGGTGCTGATACGCAGTATTTT.

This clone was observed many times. In DNA form, the CDR3 reads TGTGCCAGCAGTCGCGGAACCTACGAGCAGTACTTC. Amino acid sequence: CASSRGTYEQYF. V gene TRBV25-1 combines with J gene TRBJ2-7; no reliable D call. Looked up from germline, CDR1 is MGHDK and CDR2 is SYGVNS. V lost 5 bases and J 2 bases, leaving 7 bases between the germline ends. The CDR3 runs 12 residues.

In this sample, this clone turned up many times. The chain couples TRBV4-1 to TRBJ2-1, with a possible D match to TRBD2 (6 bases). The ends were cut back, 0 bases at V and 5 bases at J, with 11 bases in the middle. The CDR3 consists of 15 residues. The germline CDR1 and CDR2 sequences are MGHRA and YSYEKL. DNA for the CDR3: TGCGCCAGCAGCCAAGATCCGTGGGGGGACAATGAGCAGTTCTTC. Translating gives CASSQDPWGDNEQFF.

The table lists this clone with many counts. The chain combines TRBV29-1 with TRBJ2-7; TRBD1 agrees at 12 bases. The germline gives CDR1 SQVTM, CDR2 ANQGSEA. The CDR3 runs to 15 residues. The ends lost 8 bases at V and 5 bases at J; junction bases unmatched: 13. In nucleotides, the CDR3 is TGCAGCACACTGGGGCCGGGACAGGGGGCCCACGAGCAGTACTTC. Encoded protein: CSTLGPGQGAHEQYF.